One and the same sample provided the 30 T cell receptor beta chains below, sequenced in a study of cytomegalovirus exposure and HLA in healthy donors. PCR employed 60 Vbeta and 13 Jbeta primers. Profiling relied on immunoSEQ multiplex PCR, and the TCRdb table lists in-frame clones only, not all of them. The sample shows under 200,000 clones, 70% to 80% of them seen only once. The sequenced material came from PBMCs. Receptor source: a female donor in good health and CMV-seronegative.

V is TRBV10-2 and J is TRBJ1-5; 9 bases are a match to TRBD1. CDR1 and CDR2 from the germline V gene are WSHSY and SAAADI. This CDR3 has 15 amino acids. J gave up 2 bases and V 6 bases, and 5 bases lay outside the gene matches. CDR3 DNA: TGCGCCAGCAGAGAACAGGGGGCTGGCAATCAGCCCCAGCATTTT. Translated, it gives CASREQGAGNQPQHF.

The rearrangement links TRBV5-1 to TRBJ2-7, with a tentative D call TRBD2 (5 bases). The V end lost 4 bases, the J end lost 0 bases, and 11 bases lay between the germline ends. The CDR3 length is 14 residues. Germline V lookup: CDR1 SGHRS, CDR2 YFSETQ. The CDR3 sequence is CASSRPEGSYEQYF. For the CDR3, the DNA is TGCGCCAGCAGCCGCCCCGAGGGCTCCTACGAGCAGTACTTC.

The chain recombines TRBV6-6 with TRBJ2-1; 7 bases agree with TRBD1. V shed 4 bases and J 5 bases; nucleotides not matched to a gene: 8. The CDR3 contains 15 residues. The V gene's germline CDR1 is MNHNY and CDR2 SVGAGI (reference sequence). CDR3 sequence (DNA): TGTGCCAGCAGTTCCCAGGGGGTAGCTAACAATGAGCAGTTCTTC. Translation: CASSSQGVANNEQFF.

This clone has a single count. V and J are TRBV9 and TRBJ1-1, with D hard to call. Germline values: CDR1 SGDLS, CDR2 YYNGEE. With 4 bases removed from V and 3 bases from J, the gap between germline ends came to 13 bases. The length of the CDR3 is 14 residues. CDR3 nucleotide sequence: TGTGCCAGCAGCTTCTCTAGAGGTGACACTGAAGCTTTCTTT. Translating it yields CASSFSRGDTEAFF.

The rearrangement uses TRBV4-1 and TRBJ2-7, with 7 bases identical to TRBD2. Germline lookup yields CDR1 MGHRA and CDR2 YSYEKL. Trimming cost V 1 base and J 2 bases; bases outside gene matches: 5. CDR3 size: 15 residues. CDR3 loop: CASSQASGFTYEQYF. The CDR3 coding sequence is TGCGCCAGCAGCCAAGCTAGCGGTTTCACCTACGAGCAGTACTTC.

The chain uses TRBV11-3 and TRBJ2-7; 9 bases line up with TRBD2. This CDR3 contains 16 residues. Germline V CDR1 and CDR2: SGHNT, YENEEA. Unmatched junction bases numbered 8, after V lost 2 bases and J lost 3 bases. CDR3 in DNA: TGTGCCAGCAGCTTAAGTCGACTAGCGGATTACTACGAGCAGTACTTC. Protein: CASSLSRLADYYEQYF.

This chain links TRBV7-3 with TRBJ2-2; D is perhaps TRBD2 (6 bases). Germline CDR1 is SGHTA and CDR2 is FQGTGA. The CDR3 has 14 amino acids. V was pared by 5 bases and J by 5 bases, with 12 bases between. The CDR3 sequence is CASSPEGLTGELFF. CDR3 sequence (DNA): TGTGCCAGCAGCCCAGAGGGACTGACCGGGGAGCTGTTTTTT.

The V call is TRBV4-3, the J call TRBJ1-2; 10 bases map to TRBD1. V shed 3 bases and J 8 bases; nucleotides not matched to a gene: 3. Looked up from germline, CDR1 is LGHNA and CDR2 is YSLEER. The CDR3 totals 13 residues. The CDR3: CASSQDRGDGYTF. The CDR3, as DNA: TGCGCCAGCAGCCAGGACAGGGGGGACGGCTACACCTTC.

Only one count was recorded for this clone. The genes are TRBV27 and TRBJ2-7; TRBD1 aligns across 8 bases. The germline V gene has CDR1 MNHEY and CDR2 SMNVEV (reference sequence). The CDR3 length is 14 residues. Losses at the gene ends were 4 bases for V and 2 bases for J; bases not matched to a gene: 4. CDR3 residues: CASSSWTGTYEQYF. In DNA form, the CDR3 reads TGTGCCAGCAGTTCCTGGACAGGGACCTACGAGCAGTACTTC.

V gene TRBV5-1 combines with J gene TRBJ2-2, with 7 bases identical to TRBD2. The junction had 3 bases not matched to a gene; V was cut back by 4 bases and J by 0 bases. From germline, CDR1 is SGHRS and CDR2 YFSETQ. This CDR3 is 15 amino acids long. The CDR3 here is CASSPGLSNTGELFF. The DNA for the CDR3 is TGCGCCAGCAGCCCGGGACTATCGAACACCGGGGAGCTGTTTTTT.

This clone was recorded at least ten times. In nucleotides, the CDR3 is TGCGCCAGCAAGCGGGACAGGAGTTACGAGCAGTACTTC. As protein: CASKRDRSYEQYF. V usage is TRBV23-1 and J usage is TRBJ2-7; weak D call: TRBD1 (8 bases). TRBV23-1 is an ORF for which the function is uncertain. V was pared by 7 bases and J by 4 bases, with 14 bases between. The CDR3 runs to 13 residues.

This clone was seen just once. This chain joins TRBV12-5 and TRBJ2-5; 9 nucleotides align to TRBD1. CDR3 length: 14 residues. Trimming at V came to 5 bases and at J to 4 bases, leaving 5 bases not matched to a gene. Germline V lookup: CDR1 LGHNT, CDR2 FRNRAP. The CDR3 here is CASGGGQGRETQYF. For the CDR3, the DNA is TGTGCTAGTGGTGGGGGACAGGGACGAGAGACCCAGTACTTC.

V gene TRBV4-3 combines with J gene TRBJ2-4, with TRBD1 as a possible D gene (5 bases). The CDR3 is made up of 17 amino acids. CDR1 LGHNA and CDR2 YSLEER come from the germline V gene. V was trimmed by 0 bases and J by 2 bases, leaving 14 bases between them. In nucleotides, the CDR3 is TGCGCCAGCAGCCAAGAGGTGCAGGGTAGTTCCAAAAACATTCAGTACTTC. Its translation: CASSQEVQGSSKNIQYF.

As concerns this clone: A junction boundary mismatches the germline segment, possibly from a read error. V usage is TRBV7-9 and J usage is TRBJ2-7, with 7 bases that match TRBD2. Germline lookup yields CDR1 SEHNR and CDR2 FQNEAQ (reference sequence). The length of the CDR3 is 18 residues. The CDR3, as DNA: TGTTCCAGCAGCCTGACTCATCAGAAACTAGCGATTTCCTACGAGCAGTACTTC. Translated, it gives CSSSLTHQKLAISYEQYF.

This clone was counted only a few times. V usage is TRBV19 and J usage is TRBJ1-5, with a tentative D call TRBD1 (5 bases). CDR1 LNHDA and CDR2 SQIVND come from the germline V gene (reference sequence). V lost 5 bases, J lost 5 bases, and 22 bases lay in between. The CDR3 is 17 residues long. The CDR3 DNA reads TGTGCCAGTAGTCCAACGGGGGGAATCCTAGGGCATCAGCCCCAGCATTTT. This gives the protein CASSPTGGILGHQPQHF.

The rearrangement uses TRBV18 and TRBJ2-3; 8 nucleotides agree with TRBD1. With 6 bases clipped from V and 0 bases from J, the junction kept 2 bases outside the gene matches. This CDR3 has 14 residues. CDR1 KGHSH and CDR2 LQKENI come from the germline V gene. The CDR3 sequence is CASSQGASTDTQYF. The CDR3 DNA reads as TGTGCCAGCTCTCAGGGGGCTAGCACAGATACGCAGTATTTT.

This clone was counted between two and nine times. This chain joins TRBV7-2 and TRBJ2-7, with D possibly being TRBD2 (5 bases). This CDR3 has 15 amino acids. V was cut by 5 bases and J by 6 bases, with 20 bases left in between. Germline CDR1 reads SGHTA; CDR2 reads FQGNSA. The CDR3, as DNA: TGTGCCAGCAGCCCTACAGCAGGACCTCGGGGCGAGCAGTACTTC. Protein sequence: CASSPTAGPRGEQYF.

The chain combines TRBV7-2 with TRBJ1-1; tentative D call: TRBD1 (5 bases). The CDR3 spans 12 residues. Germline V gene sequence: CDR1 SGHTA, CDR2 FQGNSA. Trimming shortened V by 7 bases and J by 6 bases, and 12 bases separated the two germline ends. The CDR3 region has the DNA TGTGCCAGCACCACGGGGGGACCTGAAGCTTTCTTT. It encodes CASTTGGPEAFF.

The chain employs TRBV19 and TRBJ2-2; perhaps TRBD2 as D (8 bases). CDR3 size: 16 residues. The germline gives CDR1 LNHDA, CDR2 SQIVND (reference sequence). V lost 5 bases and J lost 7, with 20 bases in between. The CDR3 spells CASSRGGQGVNGELFF. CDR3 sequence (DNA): TGTGCCAGTAGTCGCGGGGGGCAGGGGGTAAACGGGGAGCTGTTTTTT.

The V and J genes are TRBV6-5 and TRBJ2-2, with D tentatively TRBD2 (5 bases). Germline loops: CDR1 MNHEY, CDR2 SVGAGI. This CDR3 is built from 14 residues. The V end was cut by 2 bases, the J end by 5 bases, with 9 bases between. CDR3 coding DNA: TGTGCCAGCAGTTACGATTCGGGGACCGGGGAGCTGTTTTTT. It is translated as CASSYDSGTGELFF.

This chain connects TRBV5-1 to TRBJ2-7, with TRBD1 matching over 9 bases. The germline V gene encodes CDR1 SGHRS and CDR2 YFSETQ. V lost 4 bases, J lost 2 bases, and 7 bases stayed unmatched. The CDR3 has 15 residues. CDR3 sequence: CASSHQGQGAYEQYF. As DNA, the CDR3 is TGCGCCAGCAGCCATCAGGGACAGGGAGCCTACGAGCAGTACTTC.

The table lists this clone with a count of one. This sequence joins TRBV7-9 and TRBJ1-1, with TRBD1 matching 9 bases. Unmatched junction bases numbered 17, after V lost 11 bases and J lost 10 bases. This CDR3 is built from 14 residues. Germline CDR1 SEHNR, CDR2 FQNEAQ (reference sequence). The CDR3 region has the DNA TGTGCCTTTATCTGGGACAGGGCCGAACAGGGAGCTTTCTTT. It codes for CAFIWDRAEQGAFF.

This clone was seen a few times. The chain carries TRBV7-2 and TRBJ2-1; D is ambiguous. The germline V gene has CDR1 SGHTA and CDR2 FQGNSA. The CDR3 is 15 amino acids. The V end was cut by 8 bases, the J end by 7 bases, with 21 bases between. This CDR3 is CASGLGSYSGNEQFF. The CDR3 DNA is TGTGCCAGCGGTCTAGGCTCCTACTCCGGGAATGAGCAGTTCTTC.

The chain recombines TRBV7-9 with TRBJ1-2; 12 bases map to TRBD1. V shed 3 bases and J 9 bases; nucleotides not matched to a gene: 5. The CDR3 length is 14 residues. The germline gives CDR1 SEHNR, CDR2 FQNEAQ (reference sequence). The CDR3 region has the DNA TGTGCCAGCAGCTTGGGACAGGGGGCGGTTCGCTACACCTTC. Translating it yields CASSLGQGAVRYTF.

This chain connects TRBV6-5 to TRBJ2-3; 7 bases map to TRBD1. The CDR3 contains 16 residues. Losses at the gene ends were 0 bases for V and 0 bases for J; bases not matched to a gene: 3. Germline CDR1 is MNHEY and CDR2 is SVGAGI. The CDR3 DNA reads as TGTGCCAGCAGTTACTCAGGGGGCATTAGCACAGATACGCAGTATTTT. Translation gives CASSYSGGISTDTQYF.

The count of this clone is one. The CDR3 spells CASSLEAGTDTQYF. The DNA of the CDR3 is TGCGCCAGCAGCTTGGAAGCGGGAACAGATACGCAGTATTTT. The V call is TRBV5-1, the J call TRBJ2-3; 7 bases match TRBD2. J lost 3 bases, V lost 0 bases, and 1 base had no gene match. The CDR3 extends over 14 amino acids. Germline V gene lookup returns CDR1 SGHRS and CDR2 YFSETQ.

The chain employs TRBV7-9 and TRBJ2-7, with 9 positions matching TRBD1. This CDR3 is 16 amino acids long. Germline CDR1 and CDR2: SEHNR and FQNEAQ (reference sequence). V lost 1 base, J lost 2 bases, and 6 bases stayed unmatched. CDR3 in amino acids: CASSLGPTGGTYEQYF. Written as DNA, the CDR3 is TGTGCCAGCAGCTTAGGGCCGACAGGGGGAACCTACGAGCAGTACTTC. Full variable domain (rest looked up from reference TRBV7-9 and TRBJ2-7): DTGVSQNPRHKITKRGQNVTFRCDPISEHNRLYWYRQTLGQGPEFLTYFQNEAQLEKSRLLSDRFSAERPKGSFSTLEIQRTEQGDSAMYLCASSLGPTGGTYEQYFGPGTRLTVT.

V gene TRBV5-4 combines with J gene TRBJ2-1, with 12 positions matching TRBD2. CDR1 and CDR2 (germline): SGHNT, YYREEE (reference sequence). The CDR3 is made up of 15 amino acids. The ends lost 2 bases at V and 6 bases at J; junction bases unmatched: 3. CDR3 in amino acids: CASSLLGLAGNEQFF. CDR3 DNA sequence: TGTGCCAGCAGCTTACTGGGACTAGCGGGCAATGAGCAGTTCTTC.

CDR3 sequence: CASSRRGDRGHEQYF. The CDR3 DNA follows: TGTGCCAGCAGCCGAAGGGGGGACAGGGGCCATGAGCAGTACTTC. The J gene is TRBJ2-7, the V gene TRBV27, with 10 bases identical to TRBD1. With 6 bases clipped from V and 7 bases from J, the junction kept 12 bases outside the gene matches. This CDR3 is 15 amino acids long. Germline-derived CDR1 and CDR2 are MNHEY and SMNVEV (reference sequence).

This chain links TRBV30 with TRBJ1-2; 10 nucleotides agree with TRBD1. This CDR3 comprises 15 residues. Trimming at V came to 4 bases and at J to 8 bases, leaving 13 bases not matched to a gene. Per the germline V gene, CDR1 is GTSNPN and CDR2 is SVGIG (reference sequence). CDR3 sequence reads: CAWTLLGGQGYGYTF. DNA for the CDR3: TGTGCCTGGACCCTTCTGGGGGGACAGGGGTACGGCTACACCTTC.